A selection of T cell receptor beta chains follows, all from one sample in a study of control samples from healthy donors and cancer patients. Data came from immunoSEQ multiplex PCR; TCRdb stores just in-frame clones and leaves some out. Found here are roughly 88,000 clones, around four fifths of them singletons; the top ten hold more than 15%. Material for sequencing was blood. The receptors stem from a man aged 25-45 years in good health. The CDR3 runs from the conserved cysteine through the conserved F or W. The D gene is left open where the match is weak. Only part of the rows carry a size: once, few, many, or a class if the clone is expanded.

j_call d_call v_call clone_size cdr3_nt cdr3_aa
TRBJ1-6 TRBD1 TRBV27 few TGTGCCAGCAGTCGAGACAGGGCCTATAATTCACCCCTCCACTTT CASSRDRAYNSPLHF
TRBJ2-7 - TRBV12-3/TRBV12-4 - TGTGCCAGCAGTGCCCGGAACGAGCAGTACTTC CASSARNEQYF
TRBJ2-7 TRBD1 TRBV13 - TGTGCCAGCAGCCAGGGTGGGACAGGGCCCTACGAGCAGTACTTC CASSQGGTGPYEQYF
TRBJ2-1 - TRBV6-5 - TGTGCCAGCAATCGGCCTGGAAGGGAGCAGTTCTTC CASNRPGREQFF
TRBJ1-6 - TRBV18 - TGTGCCAGCTCACCTGCAGGGATTTATGGTAATTCACCCCTCCACTTT CASSPAGIYGNSPLHF
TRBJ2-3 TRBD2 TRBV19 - TGTGCCAGTAGTTCCTCGACTAGCGGTGCCCCGTATTTT CASSSSTSGAPYF
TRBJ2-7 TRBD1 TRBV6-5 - TGTGCCAGCAGCTCCTATACAGGGGGATCCTACGAGCAGTACTTC CASSSYTGGSYEQYF
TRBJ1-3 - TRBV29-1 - TGCAGCGTTGGAACAGGGAACAACACCATATATTTT CSVGTGNNTIYF
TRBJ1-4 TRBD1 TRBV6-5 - TGTGCCAGCAGTTACTCGACAGGGGCTAATGAAAAACTGTTTTTT CASSYSTGANEKLFF
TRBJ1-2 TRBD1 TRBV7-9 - TGTGCCAGCAGCGATGACAGGGTTTTTACTAACTATGGCTACACCTTC CASSDDRVFTNYGYTF
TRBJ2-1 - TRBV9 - TGTGCCAGCAGCGATCAGGGGTCCTACAATGAGCAGTTCTTC CASSDQGSYNEQFF
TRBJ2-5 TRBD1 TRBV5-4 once TGTGCCAGCAGCTCCCAAGGGGGCCGGGAGACCCAGTACTTC CASSSQGGRETQYF
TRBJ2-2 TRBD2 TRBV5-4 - TGTGCCAGCAGCTTGGGGAGCGGGGGGAACACCGGGGAGCTGTTTTTT CASSLGSGGNTGELFF
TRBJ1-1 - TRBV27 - TGTGCCAGCAGTCCCAGGGGTTTCGAAGCTTTCTTT CASSPRGFEAFF
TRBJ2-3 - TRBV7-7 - TGTGCCAGCAGCTTAGCGCTCGGGGCAGATACGCAGTATTTT CASSLALGADTQYF
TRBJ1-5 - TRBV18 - TGTGCCAGCTCACCAGATGTTAGCAATCAGCCCCAGCATTTT CASSPDVSNQPQHF
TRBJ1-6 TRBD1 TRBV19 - TGTGCCAGTAGTCTTGGGACAGGGAACTCACCCCTCCACTTT CASSLGTGNSPLHF
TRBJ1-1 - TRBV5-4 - TGTGCCAGCAGCTTCGCACAGAACACTGAAGCTTTCTTT CASSFAQNTEAFF
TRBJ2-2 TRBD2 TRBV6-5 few TGTGCCAGCAGGGCCGGGACTACCACCGGGGAGCTGTTTTTT CASRAGTTTGELFF
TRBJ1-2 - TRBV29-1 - TGCAGCACCTCGGGAGCCCTTGGCTATGGCTACACCTTC CSTSGALGYGYTF
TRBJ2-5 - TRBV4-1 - TGCGCCAGCAGCCAAGGTCAGCAAGAGACCCAGTACTTC CASSQGQQETQYF
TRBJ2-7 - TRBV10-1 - TGCGCCAGCAGTGACGGCAGGGTGGAATCCTACGAGCAGTACTTC CASSDGRVESYEQYF
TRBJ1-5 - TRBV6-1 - TGTGCCAGCAGTGAAATGGGCTATAGCAATCAGCCCCAGCATTTT CASSEMGYSNQPQHF
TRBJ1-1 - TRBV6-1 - TGTGCCAGCAGTGAACTCAGGGATAGCACTGAAGCTTTCTTT CASSELRDSTEAFF
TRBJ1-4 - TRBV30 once TGTGCCTGGAGTGTTAGGCTGAATGAAAAACTGTTTTTT CAWSVRLNEKLFF
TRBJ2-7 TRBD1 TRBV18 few TGTGCCAGCTCACAGTACCCAGGGGGCCAACTCGGCGAGCAGTACTTC CASSQYPGGQLGEQYF
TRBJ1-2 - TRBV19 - TGTGCCAGTACAGGACCACCTCTCTATGGCTACACCTTC CASTGPPLYGYTF
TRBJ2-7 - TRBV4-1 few TGCGCCAGCAGCCAAGATCGGACGTGGGACGAGCAGTACTTC CASSQDRTWDEQYF
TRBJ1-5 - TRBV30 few TGTGCCTGGGGGCTTCCCAATCAGCCCCAGCATTTT CAWGLPNQPQHF
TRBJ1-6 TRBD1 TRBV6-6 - TGTGCCAGCAGCTCCAGGGGGCTGGAGTCACCCCTCCACTTT CASSSRGLESPLHF
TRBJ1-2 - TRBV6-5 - TGTGCCAGCAGACACAGGAATCCTCATGGCTACACCTTC CASRHRNPHGYTF
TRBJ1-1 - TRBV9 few TGTGCCAGCAGTCCCTTTCTTACCCAGACTGAAGCTTTCTTT CASSPFLTQTEAFF
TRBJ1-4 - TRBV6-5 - TGTGCCAGCAGTTACTCGATCGGACCTAATGAAAAACTGTTTTTT CASSYSIGPNEKLFF
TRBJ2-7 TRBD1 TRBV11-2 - TGTGCCAGCAAAGCGACAGGGCCCTACGAGCAGTACTTC CASKATGPYEQYF
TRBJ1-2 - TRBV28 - TGTGCCAGCACCCCGGGGGCCTTTCTATCGGGGGGCTACACCTTC CASTPGAFLSGGYTF
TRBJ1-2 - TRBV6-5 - TGTGCCAGTAGACCTGGATCACACTATGGCTACACCTTC CASRPGSHYGYTF
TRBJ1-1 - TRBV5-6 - TGTGCCAGCAGCTCCGGGAACACTGAAGCTTTCTTT CASSSGNTEAFF
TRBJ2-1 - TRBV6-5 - TGTGCCAGCTCCTACCTAAAACTAGCCTACAATGAGCAGTTCTTC CASSYLKLAYNEQFF
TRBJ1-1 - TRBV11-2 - TGTGCCAGCAGACTTACAGGGAACACTGAAGCTTTCTTT CASRLTGNTEAFF